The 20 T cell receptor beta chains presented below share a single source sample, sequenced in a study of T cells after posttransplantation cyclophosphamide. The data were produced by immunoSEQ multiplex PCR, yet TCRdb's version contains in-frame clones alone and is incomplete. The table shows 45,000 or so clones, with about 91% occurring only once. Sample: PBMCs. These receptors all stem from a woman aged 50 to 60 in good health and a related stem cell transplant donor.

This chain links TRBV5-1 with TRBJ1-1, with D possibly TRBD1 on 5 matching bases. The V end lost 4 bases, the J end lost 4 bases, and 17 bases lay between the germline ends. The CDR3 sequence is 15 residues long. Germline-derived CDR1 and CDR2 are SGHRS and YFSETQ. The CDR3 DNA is TGCGCCAGCAGCCCTAGCGAGGTGGGGCCCACTGAAGCTTTCTTT. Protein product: CASSPSEVGPTEAFF.

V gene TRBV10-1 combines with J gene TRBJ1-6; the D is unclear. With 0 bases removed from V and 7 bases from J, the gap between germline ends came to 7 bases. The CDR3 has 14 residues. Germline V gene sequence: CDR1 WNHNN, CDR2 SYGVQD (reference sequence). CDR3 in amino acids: CASSESIRNSPLHF. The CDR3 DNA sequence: TGCGCCAGCAGTGAGTCAATCAGAAATTCACCCCTCCACTTT.

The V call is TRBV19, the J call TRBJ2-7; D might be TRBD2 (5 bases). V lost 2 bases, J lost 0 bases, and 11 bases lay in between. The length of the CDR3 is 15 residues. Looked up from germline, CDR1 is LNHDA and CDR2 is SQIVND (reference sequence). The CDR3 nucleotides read TGTGCCAGTAGTATAAATGGCGGGCCCTCCTACGAGCAGTACTTC. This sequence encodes CASSINGGPSYEQYF. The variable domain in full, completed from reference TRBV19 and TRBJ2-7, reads DGGITQSPKYLFRKEGQNVTLSCEQNLNHDAMYWYRQDPGQGLRLIYYSQIVNDFQKGDIAEGYSVSREKKESFPLTVTSAQKNPTAFYLCASSINGGPSYEQYFGPGTRLTVT.

The CDR3 reads CASSIDQNQPQHF. The CDR3 nucleotides are TGTGCCAGTAGTATAGATCAAAATCAGCCCCAGCATTTT. The genes are TRBV19 and TRBJ1-5; D gene uncertain. Trimming took 0 bases from V and 4 from J, leaving 4 bases between them. The germline V gene encodes CDR1 LNHDA and CDR2 SQIVND (reference sequence). The CDR3 loop spans 13 amino acids.

CDR3 protein: CASSSPGQGQETQYF. CDR3 bases: TGTGCCAGCAGTTCTCCGGGACAGGGCCAAGAGACCCAGTACTTC. The J gene is TRBJ2-5, the V gene TRBV28, with TRBD1 matching 9 bases. CDR3 length equals 15 residues. With 4 bases clipped from V and 1 base from J, the junction kept 4 bases outside the gene matches. Germline values: CDR1 MDHEN, CDR2 SYDVKM.

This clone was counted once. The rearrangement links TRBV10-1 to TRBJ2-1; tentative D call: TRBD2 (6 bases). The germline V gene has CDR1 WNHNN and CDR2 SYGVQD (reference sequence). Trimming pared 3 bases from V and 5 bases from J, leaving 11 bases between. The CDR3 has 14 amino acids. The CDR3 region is CASSETQRDNEQFF. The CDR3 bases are TGCGCCAGCAGTGAAACCCAGCGGGACAATGAGCAGTTCTTC.

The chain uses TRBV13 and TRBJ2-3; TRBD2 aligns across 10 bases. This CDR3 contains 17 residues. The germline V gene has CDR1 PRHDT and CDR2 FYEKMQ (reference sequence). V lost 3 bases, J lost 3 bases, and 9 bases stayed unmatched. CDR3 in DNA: TGTGCCAGCAGCTTCATCACCGGGACTAGCGCAACAGATACGCAGTATTTT. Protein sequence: CASSFITGTSATDTQYF.

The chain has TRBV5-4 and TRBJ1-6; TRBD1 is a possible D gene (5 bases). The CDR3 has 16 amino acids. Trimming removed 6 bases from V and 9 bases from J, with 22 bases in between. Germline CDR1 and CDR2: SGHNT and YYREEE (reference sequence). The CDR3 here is CASTSRDPGRGSPLHF. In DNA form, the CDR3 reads TGTGCCAGCACCTCACGGGATCCTGGGAGGGGTTCACCCCTCCACTTT. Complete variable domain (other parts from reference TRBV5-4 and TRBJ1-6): ETGVTQSPTHLIKTRGQQVTLRCSSQSGHNTVSWYQQALGQGPQFIFQYYREEENGRGNFPPRFSGLQFPNYSSELNVNALELDDSALYLCASTSRDPGRGSPLHFGNGTRLTVT.

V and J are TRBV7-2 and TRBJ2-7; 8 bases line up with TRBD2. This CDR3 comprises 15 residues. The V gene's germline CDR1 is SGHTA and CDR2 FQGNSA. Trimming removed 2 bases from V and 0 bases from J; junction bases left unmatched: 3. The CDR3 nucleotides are TGTGCCAGCAGCTTACGGGGGGGTGCCTCCTACGAGCAGTACTTC. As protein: CASSLRGGASYEQYF.

CDR3 DNA: TGTGCCAGCAGTGTAACAGGCACAGATACGCAGTATTTT. Translation gives CASSVTGTDTQYF. V gene TRBV6-4 combines with J gene TRBJ2-3; D not certain. V was shortened by 4 bases and J by 1 base, with 6 bases between the two germline ends. Germline V gives CDR1 MRHNA, CDR2 SNTAGT. The CDR3 is 13 amino acids.

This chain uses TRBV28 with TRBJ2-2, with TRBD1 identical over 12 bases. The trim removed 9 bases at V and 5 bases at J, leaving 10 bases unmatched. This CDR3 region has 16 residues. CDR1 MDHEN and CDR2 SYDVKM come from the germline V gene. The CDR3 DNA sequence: TGTGCCAGTTCCCGGGACAGGGGGCGTGGGACCGGGGAGCTGTTTTTT. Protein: CASSRDRGRGTGELFF.

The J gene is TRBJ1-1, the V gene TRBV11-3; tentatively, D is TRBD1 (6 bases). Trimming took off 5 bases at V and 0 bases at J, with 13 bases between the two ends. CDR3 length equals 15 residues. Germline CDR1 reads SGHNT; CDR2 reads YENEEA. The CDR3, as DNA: TGTGCCAGCAGCCCAGGGGCTAATATGAACACTGAAGCTTTCTTT. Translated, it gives CASSPGANMNTEAFF.

CDR3 DNA sequence: TGTGCCAGCAGCTTAGGGACAGGGGATGGCTACACCTTC. This encodes CASSLGTGDGYTF. The chain couples TRBV7-6 to TRBJ1-2, with 9 nucleotides matching TRBD1. There are 13 residues in the CDR3. Unmatched junction bases numbered 0, after V lost 1 base and J lost 6 bases. Germline V lookup: CDR1 SGHVS, CDR2 FNYEAQ.

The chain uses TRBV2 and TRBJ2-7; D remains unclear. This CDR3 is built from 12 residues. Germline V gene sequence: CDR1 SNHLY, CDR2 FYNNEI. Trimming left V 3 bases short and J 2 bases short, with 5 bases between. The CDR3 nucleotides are TGTGCCAGCAGTGAGGAGACCTACGAGCAGTACTTC. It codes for CASSEETYEQYF.

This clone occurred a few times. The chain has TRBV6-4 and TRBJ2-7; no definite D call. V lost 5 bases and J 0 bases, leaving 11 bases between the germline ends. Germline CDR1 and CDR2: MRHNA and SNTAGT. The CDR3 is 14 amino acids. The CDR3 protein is CASSPNPSSYEQYF. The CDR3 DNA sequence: TGTGCCAGCAGTCCGAACCCGAGCTCCTACGAGCAGTACTTC.

In DNA, the CDR3 is TGTGCCAGTAGTATAGGCGGGTTAACAACCTACGAGCAGTACTTC. As protein: CASSIGGLTTYEQYF. V usage is TRBV19 and J usage is TRBJ2-7, with D maybe TRBD2 (5 bases). Between the trimmed V and J ends, which lost 1 base and 2 bases, there was a span of 12 bases. The CDR3 spans 15 residues. Germline V CDR1 and CDR2: LNHDA, SQIVND (reference sequence).

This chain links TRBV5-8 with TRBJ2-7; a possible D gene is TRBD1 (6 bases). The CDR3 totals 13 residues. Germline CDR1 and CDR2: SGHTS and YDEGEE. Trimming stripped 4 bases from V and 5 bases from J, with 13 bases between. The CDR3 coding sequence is TGTGCCAGCAGCCTACAGGGTTGGGACGAGCAGTACTTC. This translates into CASSLQGWDEQYF.

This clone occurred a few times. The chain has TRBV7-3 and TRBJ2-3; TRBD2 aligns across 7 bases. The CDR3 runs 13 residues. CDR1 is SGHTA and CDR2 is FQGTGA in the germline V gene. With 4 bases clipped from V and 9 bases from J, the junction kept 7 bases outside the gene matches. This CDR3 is CASSSTGTTTQYF. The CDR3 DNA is TGTGCCAGCAGCTCTACCGGGACTACCACGCAGTATTTT.

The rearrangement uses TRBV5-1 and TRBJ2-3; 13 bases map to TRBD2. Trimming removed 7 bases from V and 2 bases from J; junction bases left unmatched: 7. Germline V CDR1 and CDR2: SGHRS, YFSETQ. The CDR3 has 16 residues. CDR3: CASLQTSGGSTDTQYF. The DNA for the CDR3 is TGCGCCAGCCTTCAGACTAGCGGGGGGTCCACAGATACGCAGTATTTT.

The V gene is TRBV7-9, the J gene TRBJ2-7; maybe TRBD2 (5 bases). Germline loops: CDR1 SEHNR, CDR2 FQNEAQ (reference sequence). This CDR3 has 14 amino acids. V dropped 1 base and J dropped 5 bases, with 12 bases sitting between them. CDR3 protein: CASSLGGGGDEQYF. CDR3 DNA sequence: TGTGCCAGCAGCTTAGGTGGAGGAGGCGACGAGCAGTACTTC. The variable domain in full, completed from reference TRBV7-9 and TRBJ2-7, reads DTGVSQNPRHKITKRGQNVTFRCDPISEHNRLYWYRQTLGQGPEFLTYFQNEAQLEKSRLLSDRFSAERPKGSFSTLEIQRTEQGDSAMYLCASSLGGGGDEQYFGPGTRLTVT.